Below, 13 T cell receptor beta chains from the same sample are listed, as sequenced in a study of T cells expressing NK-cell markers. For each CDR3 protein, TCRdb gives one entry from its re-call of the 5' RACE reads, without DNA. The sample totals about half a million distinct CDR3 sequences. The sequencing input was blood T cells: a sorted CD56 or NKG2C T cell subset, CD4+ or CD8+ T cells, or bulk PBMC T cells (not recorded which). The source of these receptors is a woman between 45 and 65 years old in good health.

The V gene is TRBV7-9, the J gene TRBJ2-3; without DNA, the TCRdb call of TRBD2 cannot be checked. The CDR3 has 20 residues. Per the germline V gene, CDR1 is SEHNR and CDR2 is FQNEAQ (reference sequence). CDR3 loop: CASSSTSRGLAGVLTDTQYF.

The CDR3 sequence: CASSHHGQGSMKAYNEQFF. The J gene is TRBJ2-1, the V gene TRBV6-5; as DNA is missing, the TRBD1 call by TCRdb cannot be tested. Germline lookup yields CDR1 MNHEY and CDR2 SVGAGI. CDR3 length: 19 residues.

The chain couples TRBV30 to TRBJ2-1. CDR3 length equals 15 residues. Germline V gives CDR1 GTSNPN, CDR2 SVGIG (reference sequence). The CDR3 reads CAWSVRGRIYNEQFF.

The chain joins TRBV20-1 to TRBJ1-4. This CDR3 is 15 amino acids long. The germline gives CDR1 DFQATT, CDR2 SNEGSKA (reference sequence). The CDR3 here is CSARSPTDVNEKLFF.

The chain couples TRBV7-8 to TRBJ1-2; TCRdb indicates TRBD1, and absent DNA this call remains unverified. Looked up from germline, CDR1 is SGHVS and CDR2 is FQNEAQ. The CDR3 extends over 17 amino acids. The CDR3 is CASSLIEVGRANYGYTF.

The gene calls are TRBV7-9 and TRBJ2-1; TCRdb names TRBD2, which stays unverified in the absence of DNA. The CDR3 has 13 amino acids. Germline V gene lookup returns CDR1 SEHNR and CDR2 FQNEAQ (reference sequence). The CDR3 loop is CATRETTRNEQFF. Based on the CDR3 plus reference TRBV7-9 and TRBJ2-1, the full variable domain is DTGVSQNPRHKITKRGQNVTFRCDPISEHNRLYWYRQTLGQGPEFLTYFQNEAQLEKSRLLSDRFSAERPKGSFSTLEIQRTEQGDSAMYLCATRETTRNEQFFGPGTRLTVL.

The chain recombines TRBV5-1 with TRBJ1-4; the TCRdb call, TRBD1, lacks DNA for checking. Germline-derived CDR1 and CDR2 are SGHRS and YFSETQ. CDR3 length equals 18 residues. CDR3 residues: CASSLNPQGVTTNEKLFF.

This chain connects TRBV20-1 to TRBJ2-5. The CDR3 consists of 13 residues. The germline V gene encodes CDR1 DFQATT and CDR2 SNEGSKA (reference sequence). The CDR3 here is CSANYQRQETQYF.

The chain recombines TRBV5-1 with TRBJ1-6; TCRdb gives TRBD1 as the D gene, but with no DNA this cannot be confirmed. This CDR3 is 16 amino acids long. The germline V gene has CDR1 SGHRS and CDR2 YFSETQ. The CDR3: CASSLGDSSYNSPLHF.

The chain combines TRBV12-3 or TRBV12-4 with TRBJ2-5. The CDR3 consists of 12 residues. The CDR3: CASSILVVAQYF.

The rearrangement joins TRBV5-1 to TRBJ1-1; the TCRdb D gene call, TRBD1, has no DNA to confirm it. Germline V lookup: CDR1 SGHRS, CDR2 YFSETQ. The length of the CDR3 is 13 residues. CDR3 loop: CASSITPGTEAFF. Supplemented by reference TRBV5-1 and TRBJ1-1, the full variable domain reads KAGVTQTPRYLIKTRGQQVTLSCSPISGHRSVSWYQQTPGQGLQFLFEYFSETQRNKGNFPGRFSGRQFSNSRSEMNVSTLELGDSALYLCASSITPGTEAFFGQGTRLTVV.

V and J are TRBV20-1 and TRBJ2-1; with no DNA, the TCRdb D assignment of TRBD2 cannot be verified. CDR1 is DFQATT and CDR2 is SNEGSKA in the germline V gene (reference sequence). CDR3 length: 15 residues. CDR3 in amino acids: CSAGAKWSSYNEQFF.

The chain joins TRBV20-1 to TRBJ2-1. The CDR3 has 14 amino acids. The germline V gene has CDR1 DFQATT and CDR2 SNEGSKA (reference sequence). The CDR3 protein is CSARDVRRVEEQFF.